The 25 T cell receptor beta chains listed next were all sequenced from one sample in a study of shared clonotypes between healthy human individuals. Sequencing used immunoSEQ multiplex PCR; TCRdb keeps in-frame clones, though not all of them. The sample gives some 2,500,000 clones, 90% to 95% of which show up once; about 0.38% is in the top ten. Sample: naive CD4+ T cells from PBMCs. Subset: CD45RA+ positively selected. The receptors were gathered from a man between 18 and 29 years old in good health. Some clones in this sample may be carry-over from other donors' samples.

The V and J genes are TRBV25-1 and TRBJ2-7, with D hard to call. The CDR3 covers 13 residues. Germline V gives CDR1 MGHDK, CDR2 SYGVNS. V gave up 4 bases and J gave up 4 bases, with 11 bases separating them. The CDR3 protein is CASSGRLLYEQYF. For the CDR3, the DNA is TGTGCCAGCAGTGGGCGTTTGCTATACGAGCAGTACTTC.

A note on this clone: The sample carries other DNA sequences with the same CDR3. The chain joins TRBV28 to TRBJ1-3, with TRBD1 as a possible D gene (5 bases). The CDR3 contains 14 residues. Germline values: CDR1 MDHEN, CDR2 SYDVKM. With 6 bases removed from V and 2 bases from J, the gap between germline ends came to 11 bases. In nucleotides, the CDR3 is TGTGCCAGCAGCTCCGGGGGGACTGGAAACACCATATATTTT. Its protein is CASSSGGTGNTIYF.

CDR3 in amino acids: CASSPGQGGEQFF. CDR3 bases: TGTGCCAGCAGCCCGGGACAGGGTGGTGAGCAGTTCTTC. The chain recombines TRBV5-4 with TRBJ2-1; 9 bases line up with TRBD1. The CDR3 loop spans 13 amino acids. Germline lookup yields CDR1 SGHNT and CDR2 YYREEE (reference sequence). V dropped 4 bases and J dropped 9; count of bases not matched to a gene: 5.

The chain combines TRBV9 with TRBJ1-1; TRBD1 aligns across 9 bases. CDR3 length equals 15 residues. Looked up from germline, CDR1 is SGDLS and CDR2 is YYNGEE. The J segment lost 5 bases and the V segment lost 0 bases, leaving 5 bases of the junction unmatched. This CDR3 is CASSVGDRDRTEAFF. The CDR3 DNA is TGTGCCAGCAGCGTAGGGGACAGGGACCGGACTGAAGCTTTCTTT.

The chain links TRBV7-8 to TRBJ2-1; 12 nucleotides agree with TRBD2. The CDR3 has 15 amino acids. Germline V gene sequence: CDR1 SGHVS, CDR2 FQNEAQ. Trimming took 5 bases from V and 7 from J; bases not matched to a gene: 6. This CDR3 is CASSPTGLAGNEQFF. CDR3 DNA: TGTGCCAGCAGCCCGACGGGACTAGCGGGTAATGAGCAGTTCTTC.

This clone was counted a single time. The V gene is TRBV7-3, the J gene TRBJ2-5, with TRBD2 matching 7 bases. V dropped 4 bases and J dropped 2; count of bases not matched to a gene: 1. Germline V gene lookup returns CDR1 SGHTA and CDR2 FQGTGA. The CDR3 has 13 residues. The CDR3 region is CASSWEGQETQYF. The CDR3 DNA reads as TGTGCCAGCAGCTGGGAGGGGCAAGAGACCCAGTACTTC.

The rearrangement links TRBV5-1 to TRBJ2-3, with TRBD2 matching over 10 bases. The CDR3 is made up of 15 amino acids. Germline V lookup: CDR1 SGHRS, CDR2 YFSETQ. Trimming at V came to 4 bases and at J to 1 base, leaving 3 bases not matched to a gene. The CDR3 here is CASSEGTSGTDTQYF. The CDR3 DNA sequence: TGCGCCAGCAGCGAGGGGACTAGCGGCACAGATACGCAGTATTTT.

This chain uses TRBV19 with TRBJ2-2; tentatively, D is TRBD1 (6 bases). V dropped 8 bases and J dropped 5 bases, with 15 bases sitting between them. The CDR3 length is 14 residues. The germline V gene encodes CDR1 LNHDA and CDR2 SQIVND (reference sequence). The chain's CDR3 is CASLGAGLTGELFF. The DNA of the CDR3 is TGTGCCAGTTTGGGGGCGGGTCTAACCGGGGAGCTGTTTTTT. The full variable domain, its missing parts supplied by reference TRBV19 and TRBJ2-2, is DGGITQSPKYLFRKEGQNVTLSCEQNLNHDAMYWYRQDPGQGLRLIYYSQIVNDFQKGDIAEGYSVSREKKESFPLTVTSAQKNPTAFYLCASLGAGLTGELFFGEGSRLTVL.

This rearrangement joins TRBV14 to TRBJ2-7; maybe TRBD2 (5 bases). CDR3 length: 14 residues. Trimming cost V 2 bases and J 7 bases, with 15 bases left between them. Per germline, CDR1 SGHDN and CDR2 FVKESK. The DNA of the CDR3 is TGTGCCAGCAGCCAATCTCTTATCTCGGGGGAGCAGTACTTC. Amino acid sequence: CASSQSLISGEQYF.

V gene TRBV11-2 combines with J gene TRBJ2-1; 12 bases are shared with TRBD2. V trimming: 3 bases; J trimming: 10 bases; junction bases outside the gene matches: 1. The germline V gene encodes CDR1 SGHAT and CDR2 FQNNGV. CDR3 length: 13 residues. The CDR3 DNA is TGTGCCAGCAGCTTCCTAGCGGGAGGGGAGCAGTTCTTC. Translating it yields CASSFLAGGEQFF.

About this clone: Distinct nucleotide sequences in the sample also encode this CDR3. V and J are TRBV9 and TRBJ1-2; D gene unclear. Looked up from germline, CDR1 is SGDLS and CDR2 is YYNGEE. The CDR3 totals 13 residues. V was shortened by 2 bases and J by 0 bases, with 5 bases between the two germline ends. The CDR3 DNA sequence: TGTGCCAGCAGCGTCAGAGCTAACTATGGCTACACCTTC. Protein product: CASSVRANYGYTF.

The chain couples TRBV7-9 to TRBJ2-1; tentative D call: TRBD1 (6 bases). Trimming took off 3 bases at V and 6 bases at J, with 9 bases between the two ends. Looked up from germline, CDR1 is SEHNR and CDR2 is FQNEAQ (reference sequence). The CDR3 totals 13 residues. CDR3 protein: CASSFDRFNEQFF. For the CDR3, the DNA is TGTGCCAGCAGCTTCGACAGGTTCAATGAGCAGTTCTTC.

Worth noting for this clone: This specimen includes other DNA sequences encoding the same CDR3. The chain joins TRBV5-1 to TRBJ1-5; 11 nucleotides align to TRBD1. CDR1 is SGHRS and CDR2 is YFSETQ in the germline V gene. V dropped 4 bases and J dropped 2; count of bases not matched to a gene: 2. The CDR3 has 15 amino acids. In DNA form, the CDR3 reads TGCGCCAGCAGCCTGGGACAGGGGGGCAATCAGCCCCAGCATTTT. Residues: CASSLGQGGNQPQHF.

The chain couples TRBV9 to TRBJ2-1, with D possibly being TRBD2 (5 bases). With 0 bases removed from V and 7 bases from J, the gap between germline ends came to 20 bases. Germline V lookup: CDR1 SGDLS, CDR2 YYNGEE. The CDR3 has 17 amino acids. CDR3 bases: TGTGCCAGCAGCGTAGGGGCCGGCGATCGAACGGGAAATGAGCAGTTCTTC. Amino acid sequence: CASSVGAGDRTGNEQFF.

The chain joins TRBV27 to TRBJ2-1; D might be TRBD1 or TRBD2, each matching 5 bases. V shed 5 bases and J shed 11 bases, with 19 bases lying between them. The CDR3 sequence is 14 residues long. The germline V gene encodes CDR1 MNHEY and CDR2 SMNVEV (reference sequence). This CDR3 is CASSIRTGRFKQFF. CDR3 in DNA: TGTGCCAGCAGTATCCGGACGGGACGTTTTAAGCAGTTCTTC.

This clone was recorded a few times. V is TRBV2 and J is TRBJ1-5, with D possibly TRBD1 on 5 matching bases. The CDR3 spans 14 residues. Germline V lookup: CDR1 SNHLY, CDR2 FYNNEI. V dropped 5 bases and J dropped 7 bases, with 15 bases sitting between them. CDR3 sequence: CASSTDRRRQPQHF. In nucleotides, the CDR3 is TGTGCCAGCAGTACCGACAGACGTCGGCAGCCCCAGCATTTT.

Regarding this clone: The same CDR3 is also encoded by other DNA sequences in this sample. The chain combines TRBV5-1 with TRBJ2-3; D may be TRBD2 (6 bases). V lost 2 bases, J lost 2 bases, and 9 bases lay in between. This CDR3 is built from 14 residues. The V gene's germline CDR1 is SGHRS and CDR2 YFSETQ. The CDR3 loop reads CASSLGLITDTQYF. For the CDR3, the DNA is TGCGCCAGCAGCTTAGGACTAATCACAGATACGCAGTATTTT.

The chain carries TRBV7-2 and TRBJ1-4; TRBD1 agrees at 9 bases. With V trimmed by 7 bases and J by 10 bases, 7 bases remained unmatched. The CDR3 loop spans 13 amino acids. In germline, CDR1 is SGHTA, CDR2 FQGNSA. CDR3 loop: CASTRDRGGKLFF. In DNA, the CDR3 is TGTGCCAGCACCCGAGACAGGGGGGGAAAACTGTTTTTT.

CDR3 nucleotides: TGTGCCAGCAGGGGCAGGGGGGCGAACACTGAAGCTTTCTTT. It specifies CASRGRGANTEAFF. This chain uses TRBV27 with TRBJ1-1; 7 nucleotides align to TRBD1. V shed 6 bases, J shed 1 base, and the junction held 5 bases outside the gene matches. In germline, CDR1 is MNHEY, CDR2 SMNVEV (reference sequence). The length of the CDR3 is 14 residues.

This chain links TRBV29-1 with TRBJ1-1; weak D call: TRBD1 (5 bases). The CDR3 loop spans 17 amino acids. The germline gives CDR1 SQVTM, CDR2 ANQGSEA. Trimming left V 3 bases short and J 1 base short, with 21 bases between. The CDR3 DNA reads as TGCAGCGTTGACACAACCGAGGGGAGAACAAGGAACACTGAAGCTTTCTTT. Translation: CSVDTTEGRTRNTEAFF.

This clone was detected only a few times. The chain has TRBV4-1 and TRBJ1-2; D is possibly TRBD1 (5 bases). This CDR3 spans 14 amino acids. Germline V CDR1 and CDR2: MGHRA, YSYEKL. The V and J ends lost 3 bases and 7 bases respectively, with 15 bases between them. The CDR3 loop reads CASSQGGGVVGYTF. Here the CDR3 DNA reads TGCGCCAGCAGCCAGGGGGGTGGCGTGGTTGGCTACACCTTC.

V and J are TRBV7-2 and TRBJ2-7; 7 nucleotides match TRBD1. Germline CDR1 and CDR2: SGHTA and FQGNSA. J was trimmed by 6 bases and V by 1 base; bases with no gene match: 3. This CDR3 spans 13 amino acids. CDR3 nucleotides: TGTGCCAGCAGCTTAGTGGACAGGAGCGAGCAGTACTTC. Encoded protein: CASSLVDRSEQYF.

V gene TRBV5-5 combines with J gene TRBJ1-2; maybe TRBD1 (5 bases). This CDR3 has 15 residues. Germline V gene sequence: CDR1 SGHKS, CDR2 YYEKEE (reference sequence). V lost 1 base and J lost 4, with 14 bases in between. In nucleotides, the CDR3 is TGTGCCAGCAGCTTGTCGGGGGGATCTTCCTATGGCTACACCTTC. Its translation: CASSLSGGSSYGYTF.

The CDR3 is CASSFRDRNQPQHF. Written as DNA, the CDR3 is TGTGCCAGTAGTTTCCGGGACCGCAATCAGCCCCAGCATTTT. This chain joins TRBV19 and TRBJ1-5; a possible D gene is TRBD1 (5 bases). The CDR3 has 14 amino acids. Germline V gives CDR1 LNHDA, CDR2 SQIVND (reference sequence). Trimming pared 5 bases from V and 2 bases from J, leaving 10 bases between.

V and J are TRBV28 and TRBJ1-1, with 9 bases that match TRBD1. J gave up 0 bases and V 6 bases, and 11 bases lay outside the gene matches. CDR1 and CDR2 from the germline V gene are MDHEN and SYDVKM. The CDR3 runs to 17 residues. CDR3 DNA sequence: TGTGCCAGCAGATCACCACAGGGGGCGGCGGTGAACACTGAAGCTTTCTTT. Its translation is CASRSPQGAAVNTEAFF.